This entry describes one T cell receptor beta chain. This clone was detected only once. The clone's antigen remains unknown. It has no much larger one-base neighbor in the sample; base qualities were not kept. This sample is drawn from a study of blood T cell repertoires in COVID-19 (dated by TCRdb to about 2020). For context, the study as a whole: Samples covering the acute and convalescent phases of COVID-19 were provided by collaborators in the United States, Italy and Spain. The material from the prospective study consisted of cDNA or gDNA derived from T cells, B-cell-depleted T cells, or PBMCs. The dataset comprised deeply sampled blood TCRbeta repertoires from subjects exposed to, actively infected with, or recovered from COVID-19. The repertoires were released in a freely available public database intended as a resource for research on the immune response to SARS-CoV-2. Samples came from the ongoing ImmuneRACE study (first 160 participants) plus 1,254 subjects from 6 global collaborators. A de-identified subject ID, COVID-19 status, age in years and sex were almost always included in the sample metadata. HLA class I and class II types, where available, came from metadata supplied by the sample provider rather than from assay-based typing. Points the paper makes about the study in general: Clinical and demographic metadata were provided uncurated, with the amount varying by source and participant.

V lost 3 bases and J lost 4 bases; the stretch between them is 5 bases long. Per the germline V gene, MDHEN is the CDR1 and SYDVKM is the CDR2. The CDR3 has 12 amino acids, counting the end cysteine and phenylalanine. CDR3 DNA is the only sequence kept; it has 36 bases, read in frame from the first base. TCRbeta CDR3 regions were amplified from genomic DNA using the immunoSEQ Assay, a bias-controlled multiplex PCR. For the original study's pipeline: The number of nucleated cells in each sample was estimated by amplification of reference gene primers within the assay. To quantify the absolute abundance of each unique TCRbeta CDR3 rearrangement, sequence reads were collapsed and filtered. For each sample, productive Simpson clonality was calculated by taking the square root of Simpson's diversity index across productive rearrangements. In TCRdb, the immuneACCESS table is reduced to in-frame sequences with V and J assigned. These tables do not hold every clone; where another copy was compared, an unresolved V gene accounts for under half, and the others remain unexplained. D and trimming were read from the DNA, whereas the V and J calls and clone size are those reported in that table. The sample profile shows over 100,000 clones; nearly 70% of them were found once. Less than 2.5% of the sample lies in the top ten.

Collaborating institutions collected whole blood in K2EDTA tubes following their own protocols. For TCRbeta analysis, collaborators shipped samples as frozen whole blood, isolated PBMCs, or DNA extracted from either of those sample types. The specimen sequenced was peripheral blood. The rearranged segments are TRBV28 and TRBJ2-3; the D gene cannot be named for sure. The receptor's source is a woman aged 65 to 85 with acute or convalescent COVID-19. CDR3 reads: CASSFYADTQYF. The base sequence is TGTGCCAGCAGTTTCTACGCAGATACGCAGTATTTT.